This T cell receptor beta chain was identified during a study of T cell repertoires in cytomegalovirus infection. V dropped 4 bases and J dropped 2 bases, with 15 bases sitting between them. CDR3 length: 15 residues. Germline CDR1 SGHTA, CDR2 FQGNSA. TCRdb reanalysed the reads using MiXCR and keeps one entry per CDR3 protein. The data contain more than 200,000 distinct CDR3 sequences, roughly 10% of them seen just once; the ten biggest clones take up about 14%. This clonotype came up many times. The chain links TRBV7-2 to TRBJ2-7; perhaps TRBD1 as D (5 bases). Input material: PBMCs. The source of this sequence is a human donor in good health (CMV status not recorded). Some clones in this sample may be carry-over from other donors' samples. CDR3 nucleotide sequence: TGTGCCAGCAGCTCGGACACCTTCGCGACCTACGAGCAGTACTTC. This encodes CASSSDTFATYEQYF.